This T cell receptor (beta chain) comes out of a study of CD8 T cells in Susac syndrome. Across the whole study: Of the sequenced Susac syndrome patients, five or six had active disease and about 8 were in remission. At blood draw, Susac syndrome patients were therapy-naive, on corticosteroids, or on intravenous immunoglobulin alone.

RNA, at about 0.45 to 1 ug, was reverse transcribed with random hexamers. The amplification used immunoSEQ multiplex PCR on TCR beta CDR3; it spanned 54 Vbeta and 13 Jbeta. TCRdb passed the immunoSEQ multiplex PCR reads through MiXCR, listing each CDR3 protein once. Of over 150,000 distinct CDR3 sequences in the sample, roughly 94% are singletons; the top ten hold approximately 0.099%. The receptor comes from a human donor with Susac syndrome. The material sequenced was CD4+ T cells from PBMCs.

The CDR3 sequence: CASSTPGTGGYEQYF. The CDR3 nucleotides read TGTGCCAGTAGTACCCCCGGGACAGGGGGCTACGAGCAGTACTTC. The rearrangement uses TRBV19 and TRBJ2-7; 11 nucleotides line up with TRBD1. Germline V gives CDR1 LNHDA, CDR2 SQIVND (reference sequence). CDR3 size: 15 residues. The V gene end was trimmed by 4 bases and the J gene end by 3 bases; junction bases not matched to a gene: 5.